Listed below are T cell receptor beta chains from one sample, sequenced in a study of CD8+ T cells in alopecia areata. Clones were sequenced by immunoSEQ multiplex PCR, and TCRdb holds only the in-frame ones, with some missing. The sample lists more than 150,000 clones, 59% seen once, with about 15% in the top ten. The sequencing here drew on CD4+ T cells sorted from blood, taken at week 0. These receptors were taken from a human donor with alopecia areata. Both conserved end residues are part of each CDR3. The D gene is left open where the match is weak. Some rows have no size entry. The others give once, few or many, or a class for an expanded clone.

d_call	v_call	clone_size	j_call	cdr3_aa	cdr3_nt
NA	TRBV23-1	NA	TRBJ2-7	CASSQSTGPPYEQYF	TGCGCCAGCAGTCAATCAACAGGCCCCCCCTACGAGCAGTACTTC
NA	TRBV15	NA	TRBJ1-3	CATSRDRGSSGNTIYF	TGTGCCACCAGCAGAGATCGGGGGAGCTCTGGAAACACCATATATTTT
NA	TRBV18	NA	TRBJ1-1	CASSSANTEAFF	TGTGCCAGCTCATCAGCTAACACTGAAGCTTTCTTT
NA	TRBV11-3	NA	TRBJ1-1	CASSLDGGTSNTEAFF	TGTGCCAGCAGCTTAGATGGGGGCACCTCGAACACTGAAGCTTTCTTT
NA	TRBV11-2	NA	TRBJ2-7	CASSLDRLAYEQYF	TGTGCCAGCAGCTTAGATCGACTGGCCTACGAGCAGTACTTC
NA	TRBV19	NA	TRBJ1-1	CASNPTGVTEAFF	TGTGCCAGTAATCCAACGGGGGTAACTGAAGCTTTCTTT
NA	TRBV25-1	NA	TRBJ2-7	CASSDPSLGDYEQYF	TGTGCCAGCAGTGACCCCTCATTGGGGGACTACGAGCAGTACTTC
NA	TRBV7-2	NA	TRBJ2-7	CASSLEHEQYF	TGTGCCAGCAGCTTAGAACACGAGCAGTACTTC
NA	TRBV30	NA	TRBJ2-6	CAWSVKSVLTF	TGTGCCTGGAGTGTAAAGAGCGTCCTGACTTTC
NA	TRBV19	NA	TRBJ2-2	CASTLGAGELFF	TGTGCCAGTACTCTCGGGGCCGGGGAGCTGTTTTTT
NA	TRBV30	NA	TRBJ1-5	CAWSVGGESPQPQHF	TGTGCCTGGAGTGTTGGTGGGGAATCACCCCAGCCCCAGCATTTT
NA	TRBV7-9	NA	TRBJ2-3	CASSLVLGERDTQYF	TGTGCCAGCAGCTTAGTCCTAGGCGAGAGAGATACGCAGTATTTT
NA	TRBV27	NA	TRBJ1-6	CASSGRAGTNSPLHF	TGTGCCAGCAGTGGTAGGGCAGGGACTAATTCACCCCTCCACTTT
NA	TRBV7-8	NA	TRBJ2-2	CASSPKRAPGELFF	TGTGCCAGCAGCCCGAAGAGGGCCCCCGGGGAGCTGTTTTTT
NA	TRBV7-2	NA	TRBJ1-2	CASSYTGNGYTF	TGTGCCAGCAGCTATACAGGGAATGGCTACACCTTC
TRBD1	TRBV5-1	NA	TRBJ2-2	CASSSRQGNTGELFF	TGCGCCAGCAGCTCAAGACAGGGTAACACCGGGGAGCTGTTTTTT
TRBD1	TRBV14	few	TRBJ2-7	CASSHRSRDRPFQSSYEQYF	TGTGCCAGCAGCCATCGATCCCGGGACAGGCCCTTCCAAAGCTCCTACGAGCAGTACTTC
TRBD1	TRBV5-1	once	TRBJ2-3	CASSLAGTGSDTQYF	TGCGCCAGCAGCTTGGCCGGGACAGGTTCAGATACGCAGTATTTT
NA	TRBV30	few	TRBJ1-5	CAWSVRGAQPQHF	TGTGCCTGGAGTGTAAGGGGGGCCCAGCCCCAGCATTTT
NA	TRBV28	few	TRBJ2-7	CASSLGGGDSYEQYF	TGTGCCTCCTCCCTGGGAGGGGGAGACTCCTACGAGCAGTACTTC
TRBD1	TRBV29-1	NA	TRBJ2-7	CSVKGTGKGSYEQYF	TGCAGCGTGAAAGGGACAGGGAAAGGCTCCTACGAGCAGTACTTC
NA	TRBV14	NA	TRBJ2-1	CASSQVRGLHEQFF	TGTGCCAGCAGCCAAGTCCGGGGGCTCCATGAGCAGTTCTTC
NA	TRBV19	NA	TRBJ2-1	CASSWTASSYNEQFF	TGTGCCAGTAGCTGGACAGCGAGCTCCTACAATGAGCAGTTCTTC
NA	TRBV6-1	NA	TRBJ1-5	CASSEGGNQPQHF	TGTGCCAGCAGTGAAGGGGGAAATCAGCCCCAGCATTTT
NA	TRBV29-1	NA	TRBJ1-6	CSVGDSISNSPLHF	TGCAGCGTTGGGGATTCGATATCTAATTCACCCCTCCACTTT
NA	TRBV11-3	NA	TRBJ2-7	CASGGFWTAPYEQYF	TGTGCCAGCGGAGGTTTTTGGACAGCACCCTACGAGCAGTACTTC
TRBD1	TRBV4-1	NA	TRBJ1-1	CASSQEGQVNTEAFF	TGCGCCAGCAGCCAAGAGGGACAGGTTAACACTGAAGCTTTCTTT
NA	TRBV18	NA	TRBJ2-7	CASSPEGDSEQYF	TGTGCCAGCTCACCAGAAGGCGACAGCGAGCAGTACTTC
TRBD1	TRBV19	few	TRBJ1-2	CAVGQGRNYGYTF	TGTGCCGTAGGACAGGGGCGGAACTATGGCTACACCTTC
NA	TRBV10-3	few	TRBJ2-7	CAISEIGAGEQYF	TGTGCCATCAGTGAAATAGGGGCTGGCGAGCAGTACTTC
TRBD1	TRBV19	NA	TRBJ2-2	CASSRTGQTGELFF	TGTGCCAGTAGCCGGACAGGTCAGACCGGGGAGCTGTTTTTT
NA	TRBV30	NA	TRBJ2-7	CASSRAYEQYF	TGTGCCTCCTCGAGGGCCTACGAGCAGTACTTC
TRBD2	TRBV2	NA	TRBJ2-5	CASTLAGGPLETQYF	TGTGCCAGCACCCTAGCGGGGGGGCCTCTAGAGACCCAGTACTTC
NA	TRBV23-1	NA	TRBJ1-5	CASSQRGRVSNQPQHF	TGCGCCAGCAGTCAACGGGGGAGGGTTAGCAATCAGCCCCAGCATTTT
NA	TRBV30	few	TRBJ1-5	CAWNLDSRYQPQHF	TGTGCCTGGAACCTAGACAGCCGTTATCAGCCCCAGCATTTT
NA	TRBV4-1	NA	TRBJ2-3	CASSQDWKGTDTQYF	TGCGCCAGCAGCCAAGATTGGAAGGGTACAGATACGCAGTATTTT
TRBD1	TRBV6-5	few	TRBJ1-5	CASRQGRRQPQHF	TGTGCCAGCAGACAGGGGAGGAGGCAGCCCCAGCATTTT
NA	TRBV29-1	few	TRBJ2-2	CSVEGSGSTGELFF	TGCAGCGTTGAAGGTTCAGGGTCCACCGGGGAGCTGTTTTTT